This T cell receptor (beta chain) was found in a study of shared clonotypes between healthy human individuals. Points from the study as a whole: Rarefaction demonstrated incomplete sorted-subset sequencing despite large depth.

Assay: immunoSEQ multiplex PCR; the TCRdb copy retains only in-frame clones and omits some. Of under 150,000 clones listed, 55% to 80% are singletons. This clone was detected only a few times. The antigen is unknown. The germline CDR1 and CDR2 sequences are SGHVS and FQNEAQ. V was clipped by 4 bases and J by 0 bases, with 12 bases between them. The CDR3 loop spans 15 amino acids. This receptor was obtained from a woman aged 30 to 39 in good health. The gene calls are TRBV7-8 and TRBJ1-1; maybe TRBD1 (6 bases). The sequencing sample was made of memory CD8+ T cells sorted from blood. Regarding subset: CD45RO+ cells pooled with CCR7-negative TemRA cells. As DNA, the CDR3 is TGTGCCAGCAGCTCCTCACAGGGATTGAACACTGAAGCTTTCTTT. It is translated as CASSSSQGLNTEAFF.